Following are 3 T cell receptor beta chains from one sample sequenced in a study of T cell clones after liver transplantation. Assay used: immunoSEQ multiplex PCR; TCRdb lists only in-frame clones, some missing. The sample yields tens of thousands of clones, roughly 84% seen once. The material was CD4+ T cells from blood, obtained before liver transplant. These TCRs come from a human donor who received a liver transplant.

The chain uses TRBV27 and TRBJ1-2; D might be TRBD1 (5 bases). The V and J ends lost 5 bases and 0 bases respectively, with 10 bases between them. The germline V gene has CDR1 MNHEY and CDR2 SMNVEV (reference sequence). CDR3 length: 14 amino acids. CDR3 DNA sequence: TGTGCCAGCAGTCTAGGGGCGACTAACTATGGCTACACCTTC. Protein sequence: CASSLGATNYGYTF.

The rearrangement uses TRBV4-2 and TRBJ1-3; D not certain. The germline V gene encodes CDR1 LGHNA and CDR2 YNFKEQ. With 1 base removed from V and 0 bases from J, the gap between germline ends came to 10 bases. The CDR3 has 16 amino acids. The CDR3 nucleotides are TGTGCCAGCAGCCAAGGCCGACAAAGCTCTGGAAACACCATATATTTT. Protein: CASSQGRQSSGNTIYF.

This clone appeared a few times. This sequence joins TRBV19 and TRBJ2-3, with D uncertain. Per the germline V gene, CDR1 is LNHDA and CDR2 is SQIVND (reference sequence). V gave up 7 bases and J gave up 2 bases, with 13 bases separating them. This CDR3 is built from 14 residues. In nucleotides, the CDR3 is TGTGCCAGTAAAGTAAGCCGTGACACAGATACGCAGTATTTT. Protein: CASKVSRDTDTQYF.